This T cell receptor (beta chain) comes out of a study of Tregs in tolerant kidney transplant recipients. J lost 4 bases, V lost 5 bases, and 8 bases had no gene match. Germline V lookup: CDR1 MNHNY, CDR2 SVGAGI (reference sequence). This CDR3 region has 14 residues. The data were produced by immunoSEQ multiplex PCR, yet TCRdb's version contains in-frame clones alone and is incomplete. The table has roughly 66,000 clones, over 85% seen once; the top ten hold 9.5% to 13%. The genes are TRBV6-6 and TRBJ2-7, with 7 bases aligning to TRBD2. The sample here was CD8+ T cells from blood, taken before the transplant. This receptor was obtained from a human donor who received a combined kidney and bone marrow transplant. The CDR3 protein is CASSSGVSRYEQYF. DNA of the CDR3: TGTGCCAGCAGTAGCGGGGTGTCGAGGTACGAGCAGTACTTC.